This T cell receptor (beta chain) was found in a study of CD4+ T cells in melanoma. General observations from the study: CD8+ T cell, macrophage and B cell function reportedly correlated with neoantigen-specific CD4+ T cells. In melanoma, neoantigen-specific CD4+ T cells reportedly differed in differentiation state.

Germline V gives CDR1 LNHDA, CDR2 SQIVND (reference sequence). The V end was cut by 5 bases, the J end by 2 bases, with 15 bases between. CDR3 length: 15 residues. As concerns this clone: Its matching antigen is unknown.

The table came from immunoSEQ multiplex PCR; TCRdb's copy has only in-frame clones and leaves some out. The table lists about 110,000 clones, 92% of them singletons, with around 3.3% in the top ten. Sample: peripheral blood. This TCR was sampled from a human donor with melanoma. The rearrangement uses TRBV19 and TRBJ1-2, with D possibly being TRBD1 (5 bases). The CDR3 DNA sequence: TGTGCCAGTAGTCTGGGGCGGATAGAAAACTATGGCTACACCTTC. Its translation is CASSLGRIENYGYTF.